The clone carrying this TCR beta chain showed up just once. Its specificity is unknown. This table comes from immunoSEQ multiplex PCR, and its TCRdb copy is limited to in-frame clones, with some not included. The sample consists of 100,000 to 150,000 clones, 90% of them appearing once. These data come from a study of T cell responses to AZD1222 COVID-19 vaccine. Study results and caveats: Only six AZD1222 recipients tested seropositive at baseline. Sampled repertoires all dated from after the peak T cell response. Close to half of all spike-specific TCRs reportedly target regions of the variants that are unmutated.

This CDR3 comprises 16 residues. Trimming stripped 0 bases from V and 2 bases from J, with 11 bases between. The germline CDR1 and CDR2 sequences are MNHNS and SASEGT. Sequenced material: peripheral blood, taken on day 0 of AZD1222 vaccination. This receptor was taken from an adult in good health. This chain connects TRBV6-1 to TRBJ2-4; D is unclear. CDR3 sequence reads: CASSEASAKSKNIQYF. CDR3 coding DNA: TGTGCCAGCAGTGAAGCGTCGGCCAAATCCAAAAACATTCAGTACTTC.